This note documents a single T cell receptor beta chain sequence. Its antigen is not identified. Transcripts of RNA were the source for amplifying TCR beta CDR3 regions. Second-round multiplex PCR came after first-round RT-PCR with HTBI primers. TCRdb re-derived calls from the multiplex PCR reads in MiXCR, one entry per CDR3 protein. The table lists about half a million distinct CDR3 sequences, 13% to 15% of them singletons, with more than 8.5% in the top ten. These data belong to a study of Graves' ophthalmopathy and Graves' hyperthyroidism. On the study more broadly: Researchers obtained peripheral blood at initial diagnosis, before any treatment had begun. General study results and limits: Predictions made by the model for ophthalmopathy progression reached under 71% sensitivity and about 72% specificity.

CDR3 length: 16 amino acids. V lost 7 bases, J lost 5 bases, and 10 bases stayed unmatched. Among the exclusions were patients with other autoimmune diseases, uncontrolled infections, pregnancy or lactation. PBMCs were isolated from an approximately 10 ml sample of fresh peripheral blood. This chain joins TRBV12-3 or TRBV12-4 and TRBJ2-5; 13 bases map to TRBD2. The sample consisted of blood. The origin of this receptor is a woman aged 25-40 years with Graves' ophthalmopathy. For the CDR3, the DNA is TGTGCCAGCACCCTCGGACTAGCGGGAGTTGGGGAGACCCAGTACTTC. Residues: CASTLGLAGVGETQYF.